This T cell receptor beta chain was documented in a study of cytomegalovirus exposure and HLA in healthy donors. Profiling relied on immunoSEQ multiplex PCR, and the TCRdb table lists in-frame clones only, not all of them. This table holds roughly 120,000 clones, 86% found once. The sample was PBMCs. This receptor was obtained from a young man in good health and CMV-seronegative.

The CDR3 coding sequence is TGCGCCAGCAAAGGAAGCGCTAGCACAGATACGCAGTATTTT. Protein: CASKGSASTDTQYF. The chain couples TRBV5-1 to TRBJ2-3; no clear D. Trimming left V 6 bases short and J 0 bases short, with 11 bases between. Germline CDR1 SGHRS, CDR2 YFSETQ. There are 14 residues in the CDR3.